This passage covers 13 T cell receptor beta chains from one sample sequenced in a study of cytotoxic CD8 clonotypes in ibrutinib-treated CLL. TCRdb's copy holds only in-frame clones and misses some; the assay was immunoSEQ multiplex PCR. The table shows 150,000 to 200,000 clones, with over 65% occurring only once. This specimen was PBMCs, taken after 12 months of ibrutinib treatment. These receptors were collected from a human donor with chronic lymphocytic leukemia.

For the CDR3, the DNA is TGCGCCAGCAGCCAATCAGAGAGCTCCTACAATGAGCAGTTCTTC. Its protein product is CASSQSESSYNEQFF. This sequence joins TRBV4-1 and TRBJ2-1, with no clear D. V was trimmed by 2 bases and J by 0 bases, leaving 8 bases between them. Germline CDR1 MGHRA, CDR2 YSYEKL. This CDR3 is 15 amino acids long.

The chain uses TRBV2 and TRBJ2-5; a possible D gene is TRBD2 (6 bases). The V and J ends lost 5 bases and 1 base respectively, with 11 bases between them. The CDR3 is made up of 14 amino acids. CDR1 and CDR2 (germline): SNHLY, FYNNEI. The CDR3 spells CASSLQRAQETQYF. CDR3 DNA sequence: TGTGCCAGCAGTCTTCAGCGGGCCCAAGAGACCCAGTACTTC.

In its sample, this clone was seen once. The V and J genes are TRBV19 and TRBJ1-2; 9 bases are a match to TRBD1. Germline CDR1 reads LNHDA; CDR2 reads SQIVND (reference sequence). V trimming: 7 bases; J trimming: 4 bases; junction bases outside the gene matches: 7. This CDR3 region has 14 residues. For the CDR3, the DNA is TGTGCCAGTACCCTGACAGGGGGTATCTATGGCTACACCTTC. Protein: CASTLTGGIYGYTF.

The rearrangement uses TRBV6-5 and TRBJ1-1; D gene unclear. V was clipped by 3 bases and J by 1 base, with 9 bases between them. The CDR3 loop spans 14 amino acids. Germline loops: CDR1 MNHEY, CDR2 SVGAGI. CDR3 protein: CASSYQTENTEAFF. As DNA, the CDR3 is TGTGCCAGCAGTTATCAAACAGAGAACACTGAAGCTTTCTTT.

The chain carries TRBV6-5 and TRBJ1-2, with D perhaps TRBD1 (6 bases). This CDR3 is 15 amino acids long. Germline CDR1 reads MNHEY; CDR2 reads SVGAGI. The V end was cut by 7 bases, the J end by 3 bases, with 18 bases between. CDR3 amino acids: CASKFMGGADYGYTF. Written as DNA, the CDR3 is TGTGCCAGCAAATTCATGGGGGGCGCCGACTATGGCTACACCTTC.

The V gene is TRBV2, the J gene TRBJ1-2; no reliable D call. Germline V gene lookup returns CDR1 SNHLY and CDR2 FYNNEI. The V gene lost 4 bases and the J gene lost 5 bases, with 17 bases spanning the gap. There are 15 residues in the CDR3. CDR3 coding DNA: TGTGCCAGCAGTGTGTCCTTAACCTCTACATATGGCTACACCTTC. Its translation is CASSVSLTSTYGYTF.

This chain uses TRBV6-5 with TRBJ1-2; D perhaps matches TRBD1 (6 bases). Deletions cut 6 bases from V and 2 bases from J, with 13 bases between. The CDR3 loop spans 14 amino acids. Germline-derived CDR1 and CDR2 are MNHEY and SVGAGI. CDR3 DNA: TGTGCCAGCAGGGAGACAGGTGGAAACTATGGCTACACCTTC. This gives the protein CASRETGGNYGYTF.

This clone appeared once. V usage is TRBV28 and J usage is TRBJ1-5; 7 positions match TRBD1. Per the germline V gene, CDR1 is MDHEN and CDR2 is SYDVKM. Trimming cost V 7 bases and J 4 bases; bases outside gene matches: 13. CDR3 length: 16 residues. The CDR3 loop is CASKTGLLGENQPQHF. The CDR3 coding sequence is TGTGCCAGCAAGACAGGGTTACTTGGGGAAAATCAGCCCCAGCATTTT.

V usage is TRBV5-1 and J usage is TRBJ2-7; 15 nucleotides agree with TRBD2. Germline CDR1 and CDR2: SGHRS and YFSETQ. The CDR3 has 22 amino acids. V shed 0 bases, J shed 0 bases, and the junction held 16 bases outside the gene matches. This CDR3 reads CASSLGTATGLAGGHRSYEQYF. The CDR3 coding sequence is TGCGCCAGCAGCTTGGGAACCGCCACGGGACTAGCGGGGGGCCACCGCTCCTACGAGCAGTACTTC.

The chain combines TRBV28 with TRBJ1-2; 7 bases fit TRBD1. V shed 8 bases, J shed 6 bases, and the junction held 15 bases outside the gene matches. CDR1 is MDHEN, CDR2 SYDVKM, per germline. CDR3 length: 15 amino acids. The CDR3 region has the DNA TGTGCCAGCGATCAACCGGGACAGACTCTTGATGGCTACACCTTC. Translation gives CASDQPGQTLDGYTF.

The V gene is TRBV18, the J gene TRBJ2-7; perhaps TRBD2 as D (5 bases). With 3 bases removed from V and 1 base from J, the gap between germline ends came to 7 bases. The CDR3 length is 13 residues. The germline gives CDR1 KGHSH, CDR2 LQKENI. The CDR3 protein is CASSPGISYEQYF. The CDR3 region has the DNA TGTGCCAGCTCACCCGGGATTTCCTACGAGCAGTACTTC.

This chain connects TRBV6-1 to TRBJ1-3; D uncertain. The V end was cut by 0 bases, the J end by 7 bases, with 1 base between. The CDR3 consists of 11 residues. The V gene's germline CDR1 is MNHNS and CDR2 SASEGT. This CDR3 reads CASSEANTIYF. The CDR3, as DNA: TGTGCCAGCAGTGAAGCGAACACCATATATTTT.

This sequence joins TRBV7-3 and TRBJ2-1; 9 nucleotides align to TRBD1. Germline V lookup: CDR1 SGHTA, CDR2 FQGTGA. The CDR3 covers 15 residues. Germline trimming cut 5 bases from V and 6 bases from J; bases unmatched to any gene: 8. In nucleotides, the CDR3 is TGTGCCAGCAGCCCCTGGACAGGGGCTGGCAATGAGCAGTTCTTC. The encoded protein is CASSPWTGAGNEQFF. Variable domain in full (rest from reference TRBV7-3 and TRBJ2-1): GAGVSQTPSNKVTEKGKYVELRCDPISGHTALYWYRQSLGQGPEFLIYFQGTGAADDSGLPNDRFFAVRPEGSVSTLKIQRTERGDSAVYLCASSPWTGAGNEQFFGPGTRLTVL.